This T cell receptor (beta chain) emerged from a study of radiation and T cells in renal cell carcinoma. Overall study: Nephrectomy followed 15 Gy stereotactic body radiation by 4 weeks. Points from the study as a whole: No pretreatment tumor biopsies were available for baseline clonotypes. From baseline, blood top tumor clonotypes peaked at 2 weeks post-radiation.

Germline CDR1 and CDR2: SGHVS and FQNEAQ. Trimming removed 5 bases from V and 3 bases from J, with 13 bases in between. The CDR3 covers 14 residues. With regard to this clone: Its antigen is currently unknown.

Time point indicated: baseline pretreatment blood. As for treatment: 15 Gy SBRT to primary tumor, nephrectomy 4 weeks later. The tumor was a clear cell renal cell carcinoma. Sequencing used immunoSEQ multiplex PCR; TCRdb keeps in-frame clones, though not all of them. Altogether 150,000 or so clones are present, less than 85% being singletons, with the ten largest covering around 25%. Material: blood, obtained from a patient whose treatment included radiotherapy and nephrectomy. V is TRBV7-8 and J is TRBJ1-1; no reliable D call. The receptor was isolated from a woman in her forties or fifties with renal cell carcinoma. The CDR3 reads CASSAGRADTEAFF. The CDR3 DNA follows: TGTGCCAGCAGCGCGGGGAGGGCCGACACTGAAGCTTTCTTT.